This T cell receptor beta chain is from a study of vaccination and CD4 T cells after COVID-19. Study-level information: Two mRNA vaccine doses were given, either BNT162b2 or mRNA-1273. From HCoV-229E, HCoV-OC43, HCoV-NL63 and SARS-CoV-2, overlapping spike peptides were used to stimulate the cells.

This CDR3 comprises 13 residues. Trimming took off 3 bases at V and 5 bases at J, with 10 bases between the two ends. Germline V gives CDR1 KGHSH, CDR2 LQKENI. As for this clonotype: Its antigen is currently unknown.

Scientists ran DNA taken from cultured CD4+ T cells through the Oncomine TCR Beta short-read assay for sequencing. TCRdb called the PCR reads again in MiXCR, with one record for every CDR3 protein. The sample has 13,000 or so distinct CDR3 sequences, approximately 50% seen once; the top ten hold approximately 30%. Specified treatment: roughly ten-day PBMC culture with coronavirus spike peptide pools or control peptides (ViraFEST assay). It was with approximately 9.2 IU/ml IL-2 and roughly 9.4 ug/ml peptide pools that 1.5 million to 2 million PBMCs per well were cultured. Regarding the study as a whole: Median SARS-CoV-2-reactive clonotype numbers rose nonsignificantly, about 21 to 38.

This rearrangement joins TRBV18 to TRBJ2-5; D is possibly TRBD2 (5 bases). The specimen sequenced was CD4+ T cells from blood, cultured in vitro. This sequence originates from a human donor who had recovered from COVID-19. The CDR3 coding sequence is TGTGCCAGCTCACCCTTGAGAGGGGAGACCCAGTACTTC. The encoded protein is CASSPLRGETQYF.